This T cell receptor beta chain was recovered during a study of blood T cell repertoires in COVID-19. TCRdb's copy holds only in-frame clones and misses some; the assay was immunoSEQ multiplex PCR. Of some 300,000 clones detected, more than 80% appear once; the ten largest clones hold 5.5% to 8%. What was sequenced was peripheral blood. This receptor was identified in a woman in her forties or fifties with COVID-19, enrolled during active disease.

Written as DNA, the CDR3 is TGTGCCAGCAGTTACGTGGGACAGGGGGGGACCCAGTACTTC. Translating it yields CASSYVGQGGTQYF. This chain uses TRBV6-2 or TRBV6-3 with TRBJ2-5, with 11 positions matching TRBD1. J gave up 7 bases and V 2 bases, and 3 bases lay outside the gene matches. Germline assignment: CDR1 MNHEY and CDR2 SVGEGT. This CDR3 spans 14 amino acids.